These 15 T cell receptor beta chains share one sample of origin, sequenced in a study of sequential checkpoint blockade in melanoma. Clones were read by immunoSEQ multiplex PCR, and TCRdb kept only the in-frame ones, dropping some. The profile shows fewer than 15,000 clones, roughly four fifths of them singletons. As to treatment: randomized to nivolumab then ipilimumab (arm A) or the reverse (arm B). Sequences were derived from CD8+ T cells sorted from blood (inferred from file names), sampled from a patient given nivolumab and ipilimumab in sequence. The source is a human donor with melanoma.

The rearrangement links TRBV2 to TRBJ2-7; 8 nucleotides match TRBD2. The CDR3 covers 12 residues. Germline CDR1 and CDR2: SNHLY and FYNNEI. With V trimmed by 10 bases and J by 6 bases, 8 bases remained unmatched. This CDR3 is CAIRGGAGEQYF. CDR3 bases: TGTGCCATCCGGGGGGGGGCCGGCGAGCAGTACTTC.

V and J are TRBV5-6 and TRBJ1-1; 10 bases agree with TRBD1. With V trimmed by 4 bases and J by 1 base, 4 bases remained unmatched. Germline-derived CDR1 and CDR2 are SGHDT and YYEEEE. The CDR3 totals 15 residues. DNA of the CDR3: TGTGCCAGCAGCCGACAGGGGGCCTCGAACACTGAAGCTTTCTTT. Protein sequence: CASSRQGASNTEAFF.

Relative to its sample, this clone is medium-sized (0.01 to 0.1%). The chain recombines TRBV4-3 with TRBJ1-4; perhaps TRBD1 as D (5 bases). The V gene lost 1 base and the J gene lost 0 bases, with 6 bases spanning the gap. CDR1 and CDR2 from the germline V gene are LGHNA and YSLEER. This CDR3 contains 15 residues. CDR3: CASSQATATNEKLFF. CDR3 DNA sequence: TGCGCCAGCAGCCAAGCGACAGCAACTAATGAAAAACTGTTTTTT.

The gene calls are TRBV27 and TRBJ2-7, with 7 bases fitting TRBD2. V trimming: 5 bases; J trimming: 0 bases; junction bases outside the gene matches: 4. The CDR3 is 14 amino acids. Germline V gene sequence: CDR1 MNHEY, CDR2 SMNVEV (reference sequence). The CDR3 is CASSGGESSYEQYF. CDR3 nucleotide sequence: TGTGCCAGCAGTGGGGGGGAGAGCTCCTACGAGCAGTACTTC.

V is TRBV28 and J is TRBJ1-1; D is undetermined. The V end lost 3 bases, the J end lost 3 bases, and 8 bases lay between the germline ends. Looked up from germline, CDR1 is MDHEN and CDR2 is SYDVKM. CDR3 length: 13 amino acids. CDR3 protein: CASSLLRDTEAFF. The CDR3 bases are TGTGCCAGCAGTTTGCTCCGGGACACTGAAGCTTTCTTT.

This sequence joins TRBV7-9 and TRBJ1-1; possibly TRBD1 for D (6 bases). Trimming took 6 bases from V and 3 from J, leaving 14 bases between them. The CDR3 extends over 14 amino acids. Germline values: CDR1 SEHNR, CDR2 FQNEAQ (reference sequence). CDR3 sequence: CASRGRGAHTEAFF. The CDR3 DNA sequence: TGTGCCAGCAGGGGACGGGGGGCCCACACTGAAGCTTTCTTT.

J is TRBJ1-3 and V is TRBV28, with D perhaps matching TRBD1 (6 bases). CDR3 size: 16 residues. V was shortened by 5 bases and J by 0 bases, with 14 bases between the two germline ends. From germline, CDR1 is MDHEN and CDR2 SYDVKM. The CDR3 loop is CASSLGGPFSGNTIYF. For the CDR3, the DNA is TGTGCCAGCAGTCTCGGGGGGCCCTTCTCTGGAAACACCATATATTTT.

The chain joins TRBV10-3 to TRBJ2-2, with TRBD1 as a possible D gene (6 bases). The germline CDR1 and CDR2 sequences are ENHRY and SYGVKD. The length of the CDR3 is 18 residues. Trimming removed 0 bases at V and 3 bases at J, with 17 bases between. CDR3 DNA: TGTGCCATCAGTGAGTCCCCCGGTTGGGGGCGGGACACCGGGGAGCTGTTTTTT. This encodes CAISESPGWGRDTGELFF.

V gene TRBV9 combines with J gene TRBJ1-1; D uncertain. Germline loops: CDR1 SGDLS, CDR2 YYNGEE. V lost 0 bases and J lost 3, with 9 bases in between. The CDR3 has 14 residues. The CDR3 DNA follows: TGTGCCAGCAGCGTAGAGTCAGGATACACTGAAGCTTTCTTT. Amino acids: CASSVESGYTEAFF.

The chain uses TRBV5-4 and TRBJ2-7; D not certain. This CDR3 spans 14 amino acids. Germline V gene data show CDR1 as SGHNT and CDR2 as YYREEE (reference sequence). Trimming pared 2 bases from V and 6 bases from J, leaving 15 bases between. The DNA for the CDR3 is TGTGCCAGCAGCTTCGGTCTAGTCTCTTTCGAGCAGTACTTC. Its translation is CASSFGLVSFEQYF.

Written as DNA, the CDR3 is TGTGCCAGCAGCCCCGGACAGGGTGGCAATCAGCCCCAGCATTTT. Translated, it gives CASSPGQGGNQPQHF. V gene TRBV9 combines with J gene TRBJ1-5; 8 nucleotides match TRBD1. V dropped 4 bases and J dropped 2; count of bases not matched to a gene: 5. Germline V gene sequence: CDR1 SGDLS, CDR2 YYNGEE. The CDR3 length is 15 residues.

This clone was seen just once. The V call is TRBV4-1, the J call TRBJ1-2; 8 nucleotides align to TRBD1. This CDR3 has 13 residues. CDR1 is MGHRA and CDR2 is YSYEKL in the germline V gene. V shed 0 bases, J shed 8 bases, and the junction held 2 bases outside the gene matches. The CDR3 sequence is CASSQDGDRGYTF. The DNA of the CDR3 is TGCGCCAGCAGCCAAGATGGGGACAGGGGCTACACCTTC.

The genes are TRBV27 and TRBJ2-1, with TRBD2 matching 15 bases. The germline V gene has CDR1 MNHEY and CDR2 SMNVEV (reference sequence). V lost 8 bases, J lost 7 bases, and 3 bases stayed unmatched. This CDR3 region has 14 residues. CDR3 sequence reads: CASRTSGGANEQFF. In nucleotides, the CDR3 is TGTGCCAGCCGGACTAGCGGGGGGGCTAATGAGCAGTTCTTC.

The rearrangement links TRBV6-1 to TRBJ2-7; the D gene is possibly TRBD2 (5 bases). V lost 4 bases and J lost 2, with 12 bases in between. The CDR3 totals 14 residues. Germline V gene data show CDR1 as MNHNS and CDR2 as SASEGT. Here the CDR3 DNA reads TGTGCCAGCAGTGGCCGGGGAGTAGCCTACGAGCAGTACTTC. Its translation is CASSGRGVAYEQYF.

The chain is built from TRBV9 and TRBJ2-1; 7 nucleotides align to TRBD2. With V trimmed by 2 bases and J by 0 bases, 23 bases remained unmatched. CDR3 size: 22 residues. CDR1 is SGDLS and CDR2 is YYNGEE in the germline V gene. The CDR3 sequence: CASSVRRDFKASGTYSYNEQFF. In nucleotides, the CDR3 is TGTGCCAGCAGCGTCCGCCGGGACTTCAAGGCCAGCGGGACTTACTCCTACAATGAGCAGTTCTTC. Full variable domain (remainder filled in from reference TRBV9 and TRBJ2-1): DSGVTQTPKHLITATGQRVTLRCSPRSGDLSVYWYQQSLDQGLQFLIQYYNGEERAKGNILERFSAQQFPDLHSELNLSSLELGDSALYFCASSVRRDFKASGTYSYNEQFFGPGTRLTVL.